A selection of T cell receptor beta chains follows, all from one sample in a study of cytomegalovirus exposure and HLA in healthy donors. The data were produced by immunoSEQ multiplex PCR, yet TCRdb's version contains in-frame clones alone and is incomplete. The sample contains about 140,000 clones, over 65% of which appear only once. Sequencing was carried out using PBMCs. The receptors come from a male donor in good health and CMV-seronegative. The conserved cysteine and the conserved F or W are not part of the CDR3 here. The D gene is left open where the match is weak.

v_gene | d_gene | CDR3aa
TRBV4-3 | . | ASSAGGSGNTIY
TRBV6-5 | . | ASSAGQFPYEQY
TRBV9 | . | ASNQGLDAEAF
TRBV5-4 | TRBD1 | ASSLPGGGTYGYT
TRBV7-2 | . | ASSQVPQGRNQPQH
TRBV5-4 | TRBD2 | ASSSGLAFGEQY
TRBV7-9 | TRBD1 | ASSRTGVDQPQH
TRBV6-5 | . | ASTWSGSREQY
TRBV29-1 | . | SVEAPGGLNTIY
TRBV6-5 | . | ASSMGTSSHNEQF
TRBV11-2 | . | ASSLVGELF
TRBV6-1 | . | ASSSGEENTGELF
TRBV6-4 | . | ASSVDPSGYNEQF
TRBV7-2 | . | ASRRDKNTEAF
TRBV6-6 | . | ASSTGLVQPQH
TRBV28 | . | ASSSSGGEETQY
TRBV4-3 | TRBD2 | ASSQDREGRYNEQF
TRBV10-3 | TRBD1 | AIRSLPGQGALTEAF
TRBV30 | . | ACTRETSSYEQY
TRBV30 | . | AWSGQDNQPQH
TRBV7-3 | TRBD2 | ASSSGLAEYEQY
TRBV30 | . | AWSRGGGELF
TRBV4-3 | . | ASSQDGVDYGYT
TRBV5-1 | . | ASSLGGRDWQETQY
TRBV7-2 | TRBD1 | ASSWGQVLETQY
TRBV18 | TRBD1 | ASSPHRGLRDTQY
TRBV30 | TRBD1 | AWSARQGSNEQF
TRBV19 | . | ASSIVGESSYEQY
TRBV19 | TRBD2 | ASIKTLAGGNNEQF
TRBV9 | . | ASSVAESYEQY
TRBV29-1 | TRBD1 | SARGNEQF
TRBV10-1 | TRBD2 | ASSESTQSGRATGELF
TRBV6-5 | . | AASGVPSETQY
TRBV11-2 | . | ASSLVPAGLDETQY
TRBV6-5 | . | ASSRTDSYEQY
TRBV11-2 | . | ASSRSTTATDTQY
TRBV12-5 | . | ASGLEGQYEQETQY
TRBV12-5 | . | ASGEDRNTEAF
TRBV29-1 | . | SVQIGAAGILH
TRBV10-3 | . | AISAGSGEGDNQPQH
TRBV7-9 | TRBD2 | ASSLVSSGGYEQY
TRBV19 | . | ASSIDRAGGQPQH
TRBV28 | . | ASSLGTSDSPLH
TRBV4-2 | . | ASSQDGDRFQETQY
TRBV7-2 | TRBD1 | ASSQGTEQETQY
TRBV7-9 | TRBD1 | ASSLNGQGAVEQY
TRBV9 | TRBD2 | ASSVVGRKNEQF
TRBV27 | TRBD2 | ASSLSASGSSYNEQF
TRBV29-1 | . | SVGAGGADRGVGYT
TRBV28 | TRBD2 | ASSLTSGRAYNEQF
TRBV28 | . | ASSLEPTIGDQPQH
TRBV2 | TRBD1 | ASDPGQGPEQY
TRBV7-9 | . | ASSLSSGFRQEQY
TRBV7-8 | . | ASSLTGNGGTYEQY
TRBV7-2 | . | ASSLRVGTGELF